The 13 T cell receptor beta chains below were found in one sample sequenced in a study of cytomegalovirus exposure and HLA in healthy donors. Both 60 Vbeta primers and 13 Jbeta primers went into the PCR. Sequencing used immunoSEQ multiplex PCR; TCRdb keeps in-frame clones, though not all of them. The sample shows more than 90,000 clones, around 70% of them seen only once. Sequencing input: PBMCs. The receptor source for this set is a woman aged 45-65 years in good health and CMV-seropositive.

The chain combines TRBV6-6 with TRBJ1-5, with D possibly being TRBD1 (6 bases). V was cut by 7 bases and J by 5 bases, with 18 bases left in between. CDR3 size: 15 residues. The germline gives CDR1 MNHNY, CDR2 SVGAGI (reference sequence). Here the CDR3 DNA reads TGTGCCAGCACCCTCGACAGGCTTATCGATCAGCCCCAGCATTTT. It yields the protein CASTLDRLIDQPQHF.

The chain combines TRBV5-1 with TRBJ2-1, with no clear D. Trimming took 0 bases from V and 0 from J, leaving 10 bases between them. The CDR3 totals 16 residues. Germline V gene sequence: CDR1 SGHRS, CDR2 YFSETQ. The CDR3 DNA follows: TGCGCCAGCAGCTTGGCTTCGGTTAGCTCCTACAATGAGCAGTTCTTC. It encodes CASSLASVSSYNEQFF.

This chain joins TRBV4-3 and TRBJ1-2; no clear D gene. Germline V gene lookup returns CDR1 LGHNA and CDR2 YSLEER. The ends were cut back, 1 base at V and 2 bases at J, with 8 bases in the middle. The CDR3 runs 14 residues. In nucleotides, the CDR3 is TGCGCCAGCAGCCAAGCGTGGGCAAACTATGGCTACACCTTC. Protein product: CASSQAWANYGYTF.

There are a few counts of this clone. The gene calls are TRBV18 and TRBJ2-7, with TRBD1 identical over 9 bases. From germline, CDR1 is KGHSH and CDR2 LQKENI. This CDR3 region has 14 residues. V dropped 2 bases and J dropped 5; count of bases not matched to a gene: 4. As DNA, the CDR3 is TGTGCCAGCTCACCAGGGACAGGGCGAAACGAGCAGTACTTC. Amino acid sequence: CASSPGTGRNEQYF.

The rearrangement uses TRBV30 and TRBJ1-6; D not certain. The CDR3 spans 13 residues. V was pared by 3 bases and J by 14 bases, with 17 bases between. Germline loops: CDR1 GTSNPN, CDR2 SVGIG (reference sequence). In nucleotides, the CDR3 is TGTGCCTGGAGGGGCCTGCCTTCTCTTACCCTCCACTTT. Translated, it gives CAWRGLPSLTLHF.

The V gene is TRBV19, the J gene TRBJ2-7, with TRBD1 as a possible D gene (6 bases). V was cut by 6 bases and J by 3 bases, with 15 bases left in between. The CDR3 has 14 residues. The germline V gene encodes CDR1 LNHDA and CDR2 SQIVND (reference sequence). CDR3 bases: TGTGCCAGTAGCCTCCGGGACACAGACTACGAGCAGTACTTC. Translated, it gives CASSLRDTDYEQYF.

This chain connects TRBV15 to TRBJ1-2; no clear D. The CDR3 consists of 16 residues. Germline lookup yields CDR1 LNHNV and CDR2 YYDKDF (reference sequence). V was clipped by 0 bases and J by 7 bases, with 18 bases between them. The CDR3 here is CATSRDSPRLEGGYTF. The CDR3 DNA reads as TGTGCCACCAGCAGAGATAGTCCGCGTTTGGAGGGTGGCTACACCTTC.

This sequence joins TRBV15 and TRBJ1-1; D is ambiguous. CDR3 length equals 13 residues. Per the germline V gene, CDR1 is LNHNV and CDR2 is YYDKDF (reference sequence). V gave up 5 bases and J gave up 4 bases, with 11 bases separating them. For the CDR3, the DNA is TGTGCCACCAGCTTGCGAGCCCCCACTGAAGCTTTCTTT. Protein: CATSLRAPTEAFF.

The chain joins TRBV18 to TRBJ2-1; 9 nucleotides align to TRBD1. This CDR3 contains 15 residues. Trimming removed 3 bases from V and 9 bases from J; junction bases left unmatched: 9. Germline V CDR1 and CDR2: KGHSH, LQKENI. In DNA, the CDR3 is TGTGCCAGCTCACCCCCGGGACAGGGATATACTGAGCAGTTCTTC. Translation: CASSPPGQGYTEQFF.

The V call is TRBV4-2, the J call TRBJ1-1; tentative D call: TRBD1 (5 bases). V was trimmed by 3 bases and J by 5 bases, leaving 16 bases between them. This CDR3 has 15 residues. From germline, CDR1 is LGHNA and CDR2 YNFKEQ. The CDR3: CASSQLGFGGTEAFF. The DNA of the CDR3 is TGTGCCAGCAGCCAGCTCGGATTCGGGGGGACTGAAGCTTTCTTT.

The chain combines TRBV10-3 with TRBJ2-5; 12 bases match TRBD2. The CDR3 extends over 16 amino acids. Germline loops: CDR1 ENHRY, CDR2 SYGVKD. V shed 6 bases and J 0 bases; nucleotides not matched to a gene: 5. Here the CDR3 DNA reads TGTGCCATCAGCCAAGGACTAGCGGGGTACCAAGAGACCCAGTACTTC. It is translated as CAISQGLAGYQETQYF.

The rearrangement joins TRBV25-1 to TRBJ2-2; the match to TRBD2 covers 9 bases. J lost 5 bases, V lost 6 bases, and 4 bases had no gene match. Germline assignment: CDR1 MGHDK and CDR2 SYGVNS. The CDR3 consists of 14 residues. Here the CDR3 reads CASSLAGRTGELFF. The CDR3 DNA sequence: TGTGCCAGCAGCCTAGCGGGACGGACCGGGGAGCTGTTTTTT. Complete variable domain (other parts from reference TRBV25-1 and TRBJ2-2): EADIYQTPRYLVIGTGKKITLECSQTMGHDKMYWYQQDPGMELHLIHYSYGVNSTEKGDLSSESTVSRIRTEHFPLTLESARPSHTSQYLCASSLAGRTGELFFGEGSRLTVL.

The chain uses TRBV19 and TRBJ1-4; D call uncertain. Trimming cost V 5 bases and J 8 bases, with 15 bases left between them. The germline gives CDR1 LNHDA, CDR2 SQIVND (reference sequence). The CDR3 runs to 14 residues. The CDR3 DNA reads TGTGCCAGTAGTGAAAGCGAGCCGGGGGAAAAACTGTTTTTT. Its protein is CASSESEPGEKLFF.